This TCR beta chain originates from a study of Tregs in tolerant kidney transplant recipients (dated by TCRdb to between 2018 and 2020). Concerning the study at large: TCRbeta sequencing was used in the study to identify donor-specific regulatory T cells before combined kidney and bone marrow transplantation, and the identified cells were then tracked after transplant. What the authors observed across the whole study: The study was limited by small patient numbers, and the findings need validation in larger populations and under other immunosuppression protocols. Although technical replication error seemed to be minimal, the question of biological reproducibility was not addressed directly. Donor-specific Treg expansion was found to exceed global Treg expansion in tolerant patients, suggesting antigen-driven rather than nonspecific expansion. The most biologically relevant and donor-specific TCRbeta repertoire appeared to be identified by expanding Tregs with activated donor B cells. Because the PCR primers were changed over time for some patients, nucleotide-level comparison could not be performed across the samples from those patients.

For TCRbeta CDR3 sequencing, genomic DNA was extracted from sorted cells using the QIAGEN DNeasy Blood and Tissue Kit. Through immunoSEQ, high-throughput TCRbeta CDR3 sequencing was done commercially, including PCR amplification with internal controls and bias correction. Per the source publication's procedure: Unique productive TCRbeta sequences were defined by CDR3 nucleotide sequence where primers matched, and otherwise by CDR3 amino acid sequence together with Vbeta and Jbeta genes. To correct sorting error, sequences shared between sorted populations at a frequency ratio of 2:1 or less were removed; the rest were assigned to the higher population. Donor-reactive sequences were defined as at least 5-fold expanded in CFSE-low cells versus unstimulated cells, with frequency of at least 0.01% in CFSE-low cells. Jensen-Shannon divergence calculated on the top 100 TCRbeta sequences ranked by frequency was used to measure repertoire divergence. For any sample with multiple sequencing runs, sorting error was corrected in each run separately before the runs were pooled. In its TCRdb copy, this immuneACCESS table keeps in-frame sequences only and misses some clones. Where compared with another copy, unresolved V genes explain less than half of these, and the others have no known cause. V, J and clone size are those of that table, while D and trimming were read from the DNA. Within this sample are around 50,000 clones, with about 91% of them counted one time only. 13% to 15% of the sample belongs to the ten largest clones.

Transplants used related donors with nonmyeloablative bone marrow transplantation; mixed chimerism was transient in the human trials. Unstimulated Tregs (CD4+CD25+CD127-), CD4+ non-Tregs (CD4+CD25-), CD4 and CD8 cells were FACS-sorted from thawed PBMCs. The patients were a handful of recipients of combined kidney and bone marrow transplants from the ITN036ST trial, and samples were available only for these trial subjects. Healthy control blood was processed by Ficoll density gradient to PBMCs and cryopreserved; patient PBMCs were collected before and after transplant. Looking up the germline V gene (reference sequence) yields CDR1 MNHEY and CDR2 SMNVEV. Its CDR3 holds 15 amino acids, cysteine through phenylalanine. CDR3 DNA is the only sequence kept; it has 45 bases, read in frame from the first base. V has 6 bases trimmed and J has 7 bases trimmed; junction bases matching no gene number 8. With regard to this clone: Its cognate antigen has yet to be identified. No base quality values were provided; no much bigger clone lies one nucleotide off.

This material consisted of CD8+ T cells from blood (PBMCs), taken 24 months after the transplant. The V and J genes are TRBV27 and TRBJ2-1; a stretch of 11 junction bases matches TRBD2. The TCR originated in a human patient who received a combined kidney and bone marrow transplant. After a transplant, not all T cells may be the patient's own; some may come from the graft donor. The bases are TGTGCCAGCAGCTCGGGACTAGCGGCTGTTAATGAGCAGTTCTTC. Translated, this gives CASSSGLAAVNEQFF.